The clone carrying this TCR beta chain has at least ten counts. What it recognizes is unknown. The CDR3 has 17 residues. This record comes from a study of human T cells and chemical hapten exposure. Whole-study context: TCR yields per sample varied mostly from small pooled library volume differences.

Unique molecular identifiers were affixed to discrete cDNA molecules within the library. Per the original methods: Just over 95,000 TCRs per sample was the median, with a range of about 20,000 to 750,000. TCRdb analysed the 5' RACE reads with MiXCR anew, one entry per CDR3 protein. The V and J calls follow TCRdb's processing rather than the paper's. This table has about 81,000 distinct CDR3 sequences, approximately 8% appearing once. Study-wide results and caveats: The number of TCRs above 1 in 1000 frequency did not change after DPC sensitization.

Total RNA was isolated from whole blood that had not been fractionated. The chain uses TRBV21-1 and TRBJ2-5; TRBD1 reflects the table's D call only, with no check against the DNA. TRBV21-1 is a pseudogene locus. The TCR originated in a male donor in good health. The CDR3, as DNA: TGTGCCAGCAGCAAACCCTGGACAGGGATGCCCCCAGAGACCCAGTACTTC. Its translation is CASSKPWTGMPPETQYF.